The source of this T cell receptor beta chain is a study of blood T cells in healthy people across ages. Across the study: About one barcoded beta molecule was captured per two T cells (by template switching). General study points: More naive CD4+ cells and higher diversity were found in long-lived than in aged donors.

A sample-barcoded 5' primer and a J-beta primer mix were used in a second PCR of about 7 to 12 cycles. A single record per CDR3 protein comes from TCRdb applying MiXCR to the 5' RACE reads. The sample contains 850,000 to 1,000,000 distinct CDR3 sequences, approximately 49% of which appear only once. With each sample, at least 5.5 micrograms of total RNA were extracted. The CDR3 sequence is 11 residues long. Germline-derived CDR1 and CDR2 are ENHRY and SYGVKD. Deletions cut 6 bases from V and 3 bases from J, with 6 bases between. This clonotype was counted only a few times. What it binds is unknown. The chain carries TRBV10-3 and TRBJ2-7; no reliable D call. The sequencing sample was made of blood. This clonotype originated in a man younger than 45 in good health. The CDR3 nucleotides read TGTGCCATCAGGGACGGCTACGAGCAGTACTTC. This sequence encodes CAIRDGYEQYF.